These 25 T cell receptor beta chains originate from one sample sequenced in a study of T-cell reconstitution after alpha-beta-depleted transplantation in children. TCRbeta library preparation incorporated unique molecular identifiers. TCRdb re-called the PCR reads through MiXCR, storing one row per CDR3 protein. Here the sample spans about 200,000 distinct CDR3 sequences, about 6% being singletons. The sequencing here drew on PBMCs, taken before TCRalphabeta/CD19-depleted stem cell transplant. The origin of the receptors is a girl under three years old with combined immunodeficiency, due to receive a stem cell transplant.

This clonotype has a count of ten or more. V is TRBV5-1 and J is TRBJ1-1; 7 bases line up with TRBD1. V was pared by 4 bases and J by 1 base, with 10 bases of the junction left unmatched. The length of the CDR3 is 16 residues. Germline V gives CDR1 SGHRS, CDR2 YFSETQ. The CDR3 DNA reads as TGCGCCAGCAGCCTCCGACAGGGTTCTGCGAACACTGAAGCTTTCTTT. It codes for CASSLRQGSANTEAFF.

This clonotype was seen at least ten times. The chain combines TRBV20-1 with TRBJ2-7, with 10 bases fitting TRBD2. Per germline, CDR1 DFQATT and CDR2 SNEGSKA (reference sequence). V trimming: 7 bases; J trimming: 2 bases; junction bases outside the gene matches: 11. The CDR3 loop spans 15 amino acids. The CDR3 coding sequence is TGCAGTGTCCTTCTTTGGACTAGCGGTACCTACGAGCAGTACTTC. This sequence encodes CSVLLWTSGTYEQYF.

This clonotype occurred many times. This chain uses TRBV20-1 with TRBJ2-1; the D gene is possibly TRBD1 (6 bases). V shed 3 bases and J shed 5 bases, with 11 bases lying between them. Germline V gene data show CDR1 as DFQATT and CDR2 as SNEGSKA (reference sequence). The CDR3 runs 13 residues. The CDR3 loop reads CSAREQGDNEQFF. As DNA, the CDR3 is TGCAGTGCTAGGGAACAGGGAGACAATGAGCAGTTCTTC.

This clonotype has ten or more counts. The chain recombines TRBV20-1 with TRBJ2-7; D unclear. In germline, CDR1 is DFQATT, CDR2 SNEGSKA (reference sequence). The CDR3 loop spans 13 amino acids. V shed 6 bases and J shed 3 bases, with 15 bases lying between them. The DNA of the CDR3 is TGCAGTGCCCTGGGATTAGGAGACTACGAGCAGTACTTC. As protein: CSALGLGDYEQYF.

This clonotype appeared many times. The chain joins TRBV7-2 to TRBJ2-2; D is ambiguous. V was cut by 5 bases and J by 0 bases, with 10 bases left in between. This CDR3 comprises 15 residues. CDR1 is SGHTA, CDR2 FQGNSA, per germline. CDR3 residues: CASSLTRSNTGELFF. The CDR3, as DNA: TGTGCCAGCAGCCTCACAAGGTCGAACACCGGGGAGCTGTTTTTT.

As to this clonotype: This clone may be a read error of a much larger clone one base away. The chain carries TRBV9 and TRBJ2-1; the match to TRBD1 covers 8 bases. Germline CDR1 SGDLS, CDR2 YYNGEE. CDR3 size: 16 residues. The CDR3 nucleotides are TGTGCCAGCAGCCCACCCGACAGGGGTTCCTACAATGTGCAGTTCTTC. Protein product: CASSPPDRGSYNVQFF.

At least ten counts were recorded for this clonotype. The CDR3 is CASSPYPQGETQYF. CDR3 sequence (DNA): TGTGCCAGCAGTCCGTATCCTCAGGGGGAGACCCAGTACTTC. This chain uses TRBV28 with TRBJ2-5; D may be TRBD1 (6 bases). Deletions cut 5 bases from V and 5 bases from J, with 15 bases between. Germline V gene data show CDR1 as MDHEN and CDR2 as SYDVKM. The CDR3 is 14 residues long.

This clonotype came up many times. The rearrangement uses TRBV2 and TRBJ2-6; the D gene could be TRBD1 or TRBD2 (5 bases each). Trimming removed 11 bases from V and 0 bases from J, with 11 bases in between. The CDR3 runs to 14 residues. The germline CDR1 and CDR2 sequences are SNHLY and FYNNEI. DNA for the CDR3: TGTGCCGGAGACGGGGCCTCTGGGGCCAACGTCCTGACTTTC. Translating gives CAGDGASGANVLTF.

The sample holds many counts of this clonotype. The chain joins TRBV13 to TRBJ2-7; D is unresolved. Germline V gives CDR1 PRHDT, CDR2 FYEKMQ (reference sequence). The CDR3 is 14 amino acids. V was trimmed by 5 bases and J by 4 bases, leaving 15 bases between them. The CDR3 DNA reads TGTGCCAGCAGCCCAAGGCACAGCCCATACGAGCAGTACTTC. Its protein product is CASSPRHSPYEQYF.

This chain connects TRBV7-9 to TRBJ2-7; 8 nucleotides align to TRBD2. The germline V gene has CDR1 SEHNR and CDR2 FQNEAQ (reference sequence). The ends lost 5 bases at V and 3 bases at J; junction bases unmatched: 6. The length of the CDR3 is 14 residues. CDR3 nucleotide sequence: TGTGCCAGCAGCCCCGGGACTAGTATCTACGAGCAGTACTTC. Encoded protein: CASSPGTSIYEQYF.

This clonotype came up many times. CDR3 sequence (DNA): TGTGCCAGCAAGAGGCTAGCCGGCGAGCAGTACTTC. This translates into CASKRLAGEQYF. The chain joins TRBV12-3 or TRBV12-4 to TRBJ2-7, with D possibly being TRBD2 (5 bases). CDR3 size: 12 residues. Trimming removed 7 bases from V and 6 bases from J, with 13 bases in between.

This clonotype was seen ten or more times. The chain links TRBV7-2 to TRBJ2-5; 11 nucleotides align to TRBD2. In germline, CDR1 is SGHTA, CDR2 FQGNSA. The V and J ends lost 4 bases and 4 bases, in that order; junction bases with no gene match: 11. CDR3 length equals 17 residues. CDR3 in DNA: TGTGCCAGCAGCTCGACTAGCGGGGTCTATCTGGGAGAGACCCAGTACTTC. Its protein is CASSSTSGVYLGETQYF. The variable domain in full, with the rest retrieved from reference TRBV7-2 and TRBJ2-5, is GAGVSQSPSNKVTEKGKDVELRCDPISGHTALYWYRQSLGQGLEFLIYFQGNSAPDKSGLPSDRFSAERTGGSVSTLTIQRTQQEDSAVYLCASSSTSGVYLGETQYFGPGTRLLVL.

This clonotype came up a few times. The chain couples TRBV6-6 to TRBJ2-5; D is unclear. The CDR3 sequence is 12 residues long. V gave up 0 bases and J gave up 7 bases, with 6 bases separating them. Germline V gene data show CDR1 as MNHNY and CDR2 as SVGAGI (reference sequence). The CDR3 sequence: CASSYSTVTQYF. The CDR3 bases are TGTGCCAGCAGTTACTCGACGGTGACCCAGTACTTC.

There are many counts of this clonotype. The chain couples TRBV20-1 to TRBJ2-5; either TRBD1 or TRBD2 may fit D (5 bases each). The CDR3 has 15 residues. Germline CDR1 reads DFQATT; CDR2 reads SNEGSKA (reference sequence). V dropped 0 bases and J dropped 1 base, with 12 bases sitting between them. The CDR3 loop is CSARDGGSPQETQYF. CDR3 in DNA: TGCAGTGCTAGAGATGGGGGATCCCCCCAAGAGACCCAGTACTTC.

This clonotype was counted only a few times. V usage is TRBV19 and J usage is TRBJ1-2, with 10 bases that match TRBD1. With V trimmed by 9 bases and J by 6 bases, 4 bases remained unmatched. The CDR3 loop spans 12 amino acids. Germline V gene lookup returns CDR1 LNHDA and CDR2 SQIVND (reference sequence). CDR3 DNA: TGTGCCAGCAGACAGGGGGCGAATGGCTACACCTTC. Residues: CASRQGANGYTF.

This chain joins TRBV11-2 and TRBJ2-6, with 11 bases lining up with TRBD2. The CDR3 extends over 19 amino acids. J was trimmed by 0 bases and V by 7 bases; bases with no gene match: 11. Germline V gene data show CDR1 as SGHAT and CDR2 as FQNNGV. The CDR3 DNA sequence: TGTGCCAGCATGCCCTTAGGACTAGCGGGTTTCTCTGGGGCCAACGTCCTGACTTTC. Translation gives CASMPLGLAGFSGANVLTF.

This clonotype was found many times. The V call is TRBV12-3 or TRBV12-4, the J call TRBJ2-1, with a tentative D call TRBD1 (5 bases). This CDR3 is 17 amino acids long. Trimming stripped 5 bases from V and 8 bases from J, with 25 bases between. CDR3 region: CASSPSLREGFKHEQFF. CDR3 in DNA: TGTGCCAGCAGTCCCTCCCTCAGGGAAGGATTTAAACATGAGCAGTTCTTC.

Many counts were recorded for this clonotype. CDR3 in DNA: TGCAGTGCTAGGGGCAGGGTAGACACTGAAGCTTTCTTT. As protein: CSARGRVDTEAFF. The chain is built from TRBV20-1 and TRBJ1-1, with a weak D call TRBD1 (5 bases). Per germline, CDR1 DFQATT and CDR2 SNEGSKA (reference sequence). The ends were cut back, 3 bases at V and 3 bases at J, with 11 bases in the middle. This CDR3 is built from 13 residues.

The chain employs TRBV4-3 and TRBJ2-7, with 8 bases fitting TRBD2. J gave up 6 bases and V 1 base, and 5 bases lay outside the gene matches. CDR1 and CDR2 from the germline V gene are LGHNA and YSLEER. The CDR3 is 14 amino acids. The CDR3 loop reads CASSQVGLAGEQYF. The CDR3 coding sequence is TGCGCCAGCAGCCAAGTGGGCCTAGCGGGCGAGCAGTACTTC.

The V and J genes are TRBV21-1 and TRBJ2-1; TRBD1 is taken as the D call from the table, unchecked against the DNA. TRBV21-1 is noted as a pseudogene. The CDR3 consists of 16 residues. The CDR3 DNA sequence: TGTGCCAGCAGCAAAGCCAGCAAGGGGAGCTTGAATGAGCAGTTCTTC. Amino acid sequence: CASSKASKGSLNEQFF.

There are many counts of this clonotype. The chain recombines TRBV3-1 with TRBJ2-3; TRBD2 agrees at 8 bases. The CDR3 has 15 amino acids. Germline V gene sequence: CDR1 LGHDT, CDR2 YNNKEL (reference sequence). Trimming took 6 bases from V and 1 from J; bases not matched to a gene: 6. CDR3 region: CASSQTTSGTDTQYF. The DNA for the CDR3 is TGTGCCAGCAGTCAGACGACTAGCGGCACAGATACGCAGTATTTT.

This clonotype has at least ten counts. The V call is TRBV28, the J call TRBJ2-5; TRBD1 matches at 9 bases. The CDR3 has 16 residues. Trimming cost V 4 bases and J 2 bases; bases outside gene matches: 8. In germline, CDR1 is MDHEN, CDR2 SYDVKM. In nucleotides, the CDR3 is TGTGCCAGCAGTTCCCCGACAGGGGGACCTCAAGAGACCCAGTACTTC. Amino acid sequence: CASSSPTGGPQETQYF.

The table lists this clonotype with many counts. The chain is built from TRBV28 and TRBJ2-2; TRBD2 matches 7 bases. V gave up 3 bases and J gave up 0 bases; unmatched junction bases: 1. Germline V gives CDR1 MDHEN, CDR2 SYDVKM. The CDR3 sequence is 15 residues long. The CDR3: CASSFAGANTGELFF. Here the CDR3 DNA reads TGTGCCAGCAGTTTTGCGGGAGCGAACACCGGGGAGCTGTTTTTT.

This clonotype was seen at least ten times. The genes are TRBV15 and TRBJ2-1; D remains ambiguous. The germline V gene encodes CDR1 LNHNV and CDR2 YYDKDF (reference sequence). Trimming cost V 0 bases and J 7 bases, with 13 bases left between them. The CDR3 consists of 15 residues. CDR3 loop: CATSRDLATGNEQFF. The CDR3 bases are TGTGCCACCAGCAGAGATCTTGCCACTGGAAATGAGCAGTTCTTC.

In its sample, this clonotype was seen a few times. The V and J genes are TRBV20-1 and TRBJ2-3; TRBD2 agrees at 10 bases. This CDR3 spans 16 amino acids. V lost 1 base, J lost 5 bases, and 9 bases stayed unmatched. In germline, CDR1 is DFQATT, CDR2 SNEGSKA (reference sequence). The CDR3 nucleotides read TGCAGTGCTAGAGTTCCAACTAGCGGGGCGAAAGATACGCAGTATTTT. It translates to CSARVPTSGAKDTQYF.